This entry describes one T cell receptor (beta chain). Its antigen is not known. The data stem from a study of T-cell reconstitution after alpha-beta-depleted transplantation in children. The study, taken as a whole, reports: The origin of high day-60 TCRbeta diversity in some patients lay in surviving recipient T cells and thymic progenitors. By about two months after transplant, alpha-beta T cells reportedly arose from several hundred graft clones that had expanded. Newly produced T cells mostly accounted for T-cell counts and diversity one year post-transplant.

The authors prepared the TCRbeta library with unique molecular identifiers. One entry per CDR3 protein results from TCRdb running MiXCR on the PCR reads. The sample shows about 200,000 distinct CDR3 sequences, approximately 6.8% of them seen only once. Germline CDR1 is SGHAT and CDR2 is FQNNGV. V lost 5 bases to trimming and J lost 7 bases; unmatched junction nucleotides: 6. The CDR3 is made up of 16 amino acids. The chain carries TRBV11-2 and TRBJ2-1, with TRBD2 matching over 15 bases. The sample here was PBMCs, taken before TCRalphabeta/CD19-depleted stem cell transplant. This TCR came from a girl under three years old with combined immunodeficiency, due to receive a stem cell transplant. This CDR3 reads CASSRGLAGGPNEQFF. CDR3 coding DNA: TGTGCCAGCAGCCGCGGACTAGCGGGGGGGCCTAATGAGCAGTTCTTC.